The rows below give T cell receptor beta chains drawn from one sample of a study of T cell changes during pregnancy in multiple sclerosis. This table comes from immunoSEQ multiplex PCR, and its TCRdb copy is limited to in-frame clones, with some not included. The top ten clones hold 4.3% of a sample with about 92,000 clones, just under 95% of them seen once. Sample: peripheral blood, taken in the first trimester of pregnancy. The receptors shown here come from a female donor with multiple sclerosis, enrolled in a pregnancy study. Each CDR3 is given with its conserved first and last residue. A D gene is named only where the DNA matches it firmly. Clone size, where shown, is once, few, many, or a class for clones that have expanded.

DNA: TGTGCCAGTGGGACATCAGATACGCAGTATTTT
CDR3: CASGTSDTQYF
V: TRBV19
size: .
J: TRBJ2-3
D: .

DNA: TGTGCCAGCCTTAGGGACAGTGGCTACACCTTC
CDR3: CASLRDSGYTF
V: TRBV19
size: .
J: TRBJ1-2
D: TRBD1

DNA: TGTGCCAGCAGCCCCAAAGGGACTCTTCCCGAGCAGTACTTC
CDR3: CASSPKGTLPEQYF
V: TRBV9
size: .
J: TRBJ2-7
D: .

DNA: TGTGCCAGCAGTACGGGACAGACTGAACCAGCTAACTATGGCTACACCTTC
CDR3: CASSTGQTEPANYGYTF
V: TRBV9
size: .
J: TRBJ1-2
D: TRBD1

DNA: TGTGCCAGCAGTTTAGGTTCAGGGTTATTATCACCCCTCCACTTT
CDR3: CASSLGSGLLSPLHF
V: TRBV27
size: few
J: TRBJ1-6
D: .

DNA: TGTGCCAGTAGTGCCACCGGGACAGCACTCTCTGGAAACACCATATATTTT
CDR3: CASSATGTALSGNTIYF
V: TRBV19
size: .
J: TRBJ1-3
D: TRBD1

DNA: TGCGCCAGCAGCTTGGGCGGGACAGGGAATGAAAAACTGTTTTTT
CDR3: CASSLGGTGNEKLFF
V: TRBV5-1
size: .
J: TRBJ1-4
D: TRBD1

DNA: TGCAGCGTTGAGGACGGAACAGGATTTAGAAACACCATATATTTT
CDR3: CSVEDGTGFRNTIYF
V: TRBV29-1
size: once
J: TRBJ1-3
D: .

DNA: TGTGCCAGCAGCTTCCAGGGAGGGAGGGAGCTGTTTTTT
CDR3: CASSFQGGRELFF
V: TRBV11-2
size: .
J: TRBJ2-2
D: TRBD2

DNA: TGTGCCAGCAGCCCCATAGGGAGGATAGCGGGGGGCTGGGATGAGCAGTTCTTC
CDR3: CASSPIGRIAGGWDEQFF
V: TRBV7-3
size: .
J: TRBJ2-1
D: TRBD2

DNA: TGCGCCAGCAGGGCGGGTTCGAACACTGAAGCTTTCTTT
CDR3: CASRAGSNTEAFF
V: TRBV10-2
size: .
J: TRBJ1-1
D: .

DNA: TGTGCCAGCAGCGTAGTATCGGGAGGTGGTGAAGCTTTCTTT
CDR3: CASSVVSGGGEAFF
V: TRBV9
size: .
J: TRBJ1-1
D: .

DNA: TGTGCCAGCAGATCTCAAGGGACTCGGGGCTACACCTTC
CDR3: CASRSQGTRGYTF
V: TRBV2
size: .
J: TRBJ1-2
D: .

DNA: TGTGCCAGCAGTGACGACGCGGGGGGGAACAATGAGCAGTTCTTC
CDR3: CASSDDAGGNNEQFF
V: TRBV6-4
size: once
J: TRBJ2-1
D: TRBD2

DNA: TGTGCCAGCAGCTTTATCGAGGACACTGAAGCTTTCTTT
CDR3: CASSFIEDTEAFF
V: TRBV11-2
size: .
J: TRBJ1-1
D: .

DNA: TGTGCCAGCAGCCCTGGGGGCCCCCTGGACAATGAGCAGTTCTTC
CDR3: CASSPGGPLDNEQFF
V: TRBV11-3
size: .
J: TRBJ2-1
D: .

DNA: TGTGCCAGCAGCCAGGTGGGGGGCGGGGGGTCCTTCTCCTACAATGAGCAGTTCTTC
CDR3: CASSQVGGGGSFSYNEQFF
V: TRBV4-2
size: .
J: TRBJ2-1
D: TRBD2

DNA: TGTGCCAGCTCACCATCTTGGGGCGACCAAGAGACCCAGTACTTC
CDR3: CASSPSWGDQETQYF
V: TRBV18
size: .
J: TRBJ2-5
D: .

DNA: TGTGCCATCAGATCCGGGACAGGGGCCTACGAGCAGTACTTC
CDR3: CAIRSGTGAYEQYF
V: TRBV10-3
size: .
J: TRBJ2-7
D: TRBD1

DNA: TGTGCCACCAGCAGAGAGGGGACAGGGGGCCAACGCACTGAAGCTTTCTTT
CDR3: CATSREGTGGQRTEAFF
V: TRBV15
size: .
J: TRBJ1-1
D: TRBD1

DNA: TGTGCCAGCTCACCACCATCTAGATTAAGCACCGGGGAGCTGTTTTTT
CDR3: CASSPPSRLSTGELFF
V: TRBV18
size: once
J: TRBJ2-2
D: .

DNA: TGTGCCAGCAGCGATACGGGAGGATCTGAAAAACTGTTTTTT
CDR3: CASSDTGGSEKLFF
V: TRBV7-9
size: once
J: TRBJ1-4
D: .

DNA: TGCGCCAGCAGCTTGGTAGCTGGCGTCATAGCTGAAGCTTTCTTT
CDR3: CASSLVAGVIAEAFF
V: TRBV5-1
size: .
J: TRBJ1-1
D: .

DNA: TGTGCCAGCAGTGAGTCCTACTCCTACGAGCAGTACTTC
CDR3: CASSESYSYEQYF
V: TRBV6-1
size: .
J: TRBJ2-7
D: .

DNA: TGTGCCAGCAGCAGGACAAATGAAAAACTGTTTTTT
CDR3: CASSRTNEKLFF
V: TRBV7-2
size: .
J: TRBJ1-4
D: .

DNA: TGTGCCAGCAGCGTAGCACCCAGCGACGAGCAGTACTTC
CDR3: CASSVAPSDEQYF
V: TRBV9
size: once
J: TRBJ2-7
D: .

DNA: TGTGCCAGCAGTCCGGGGGCTAACTATGGCTACACCTTC
CDR3: CASSPGANYGYTF
V: TRBV2
size: .
J: TRBJ1-2
D: .

DNA: TGCAGCGCCGTCCCGGGACAGGGAAGGTCTGGCTACACCTTC
CDR3: CSAVPGQGRSGYTF
V: TRBV29-1
size: .
J: TRBJ1-2
D: TRBD1

DNA: TGTGCCAGCAGCTTAGATCTAGCGGGGTCACAAGAGACCCAGTACTTC
CDR3: CASSLDLAGSQETQYF
V: TRBV7-6
size: .
J: TRBJ2-5
D: TRBD2

DNA: TGTGCCAGCAGCCATACAGGGAACACTGAAGCTTTCTTT
CDR3: CASSHTGNTEAFF
V: TRBV5-6
size: .
J: TRBJ1-1
D: .

DNA: TGTGCTAGTGCCCGAGGAGGGACGGCGAACACCGGGGAGCTGTTTTTT
CDR3: CASARGGTANTGELFF
V: TRBV12-5
size: .
J: TRBJ2-2
D: .

DNA: TGCGCCAGCAGCTTGGCCGGTAGCAATCAGCCCCAGCATTTT
CDR3: CASSLAGSNQPQHF
V: TRBV5-1
size: .
J: TRBJ1-5
D: .

DNA: TGCGCCAGCAGCCAAGAGGCCGATAGCAATCAGCCCCAGCATTTT
CDR3: CASSQEADSNQPQHF
V: TRBV4-1
size: once
J: TRBJ1-5
D: .

DNA: TGTGCCAGCAGCTTTTTGGCGGGGGGCCTCTCCTACGAGCAGTACTTC
CDR3: CASSFLAGGLSYEQYF
V: TRBV7-2
size: .
J: TRBJ2-7
D: TRBD2

DNA: TGTGCCAGCAGCTTAGAGGGCACAGGGGGCAGGAGGGGAAACACCATATATTTT
CDR3: CASSLEGTGGRRGNTIYF
V: TRBV11-2
size: .
J: TRBJ1-3
D: TRBD1

DNA: TGTGCCAGCAGGACCGGGACAGGGTATGGCTACACCTTC
CDR3: CASRTGTGYGYTF
V: TRBV5-4
size: .
J: TRBJ1-2
D: TRBD1

DNA: TGTGCCAGCAGTTCCCGCCGCGATTTTTCACCCCTCCACTTT
CDR3: CASSSRRDFSPLHF
V: TRBV27
size: .
J: TRBJ1-6
D: .

DNA: TGTGCCAGCGGCCACCCCCGGGCCGGGGAGCTGTTTTTT
CDR3: CASGHPRAGELFF
V: TRBV9
size: .
J: TRBJ2-2
D: .

DNA: TGTGCCAGCAGTGAATGGGTCGCGGGGGCCATCACAGATACGCAGTATTTT
CDR3: CASSEWVAGAITDTQYF
V: TRBV2
size: .
J: TRBJ2-3
D: .

DNA: TGTGCCAGTAGTAACCAAAGGGTACAGGGGCTCACTGAAGCTTTCTTT
CDR3: CASSNQRVQGLTEAFF
V: TRBV19
size: .
J: TRBJ1-1
D: TRBD1

DNA: TGTGCCAGCAGTACAACATCCAGGGTTACTAATGAAAAACTGTTTTTT
CDR3: CASSTTSRVTNEKLFF
V: TRBV2
size: .
J: TRBJ1-4
D: .

DNA: TGTGCCAGCAGCTCCCATTATGGAGGAGGTATGAACACTGAAGCTTTCTTT
CDR3: CASSSHYGGGMNTEAFF
V: TRBV11-2
size: once
J: TRBJ1-1
D: .

DNA: TGTGCCAGCAGTGAACAGGGGATGAATGGCTACACCTTC
CDR3: CASSEQGMNGYTF
V: TRBV2
size: .
J: TRBJ1-2
D: .

DNA: TGTGCCAGCAGCTTTGGGGGGGGCCAAAGTACGTATGAGCAGTTCTTC
CDR3: CASSFGGGQSTYEQFF
V: TRBV7-3
size: .
J: TRBJ2-1
D: .

DNA: TGTGCCAGCAGCTCGGCGACAGGGACTAACTATGGCTACACCTTC
CDR3: CASSSATGTNYGYTF
V: TRBV5-8
size: medium-sized
J: TRBJ1-2
D: TRBD1

DNA: TGTGCCAGCAGAGGACAGGGATCGACCGGGGAGCTGTTTTTT
CDR3: CASRGQGSTGELFF
V: TRBV25-1
size: .
J: TRBJ2-2
D: TRBD1

DNA: TGTGCCTGGAGTAGTGGTACAGGGGGAAGCTATGGCTACACCTTC
CDR3: CAWSSGTGGSYGYTF
V: TRBV30
size: .
J: TRBJ1-2
D: TRBD1

DNA: TGTGCCAGCAGCTTGGGCAGCACCTACGAGCAGTACTTC
CDR3: CASSLGSTYEQYF
V: TRBV7-8
size: .
J: TRBJ2-7
D: .

DNA: TGTGCCAGCAGCTGGAGGGGGGACAGGGCGGTTGGAAACACCATATATTTT
CDR3: CASSWRGDRAVGNTIYF
V: TRBV5-6
size: .
J: TRBJ1-3
D: TRBD1

DNA: TGTGCCAGCATCGGGACAGGGGGCGATGAGCAGTTCTTC
CDR3: CASIGTGGDEQFF
V: TRBV6-6
size: .
J: TRBJ2-1
D: TRBD1

DNA: TGTGCCACCCGGGACAGTAGAATGAACACTGAAGCTTTCTTT
CDR3: CATRDSRMNTEAFF
V: TRBV6-4
size: .
J: TRBJ1-1
D: TRBD1

DNA: TGTGCCAGTGCTGGTCCCTCAGGGACAGGGTACACTGAAGCTTTCTTT
CDR3: CASAGPSGTGYTEAFF
V: TRBV19
size: .
J: TRBJ1-1
D: TRBD1

DNA: TGTGCCAGCAGGGTGGGACAGCCGAATTCACCCCTCCACTTT
CDR3: CASRVGQPNSPLHF
V: TRBV27
size: few
J: TRBJ1-6
D: TRBD1

DNA: TGCGCCAGCAGCCGAAGGGACAGCCTAACAACTAATGAAAAACTGTTTTTT
CDR3: CASSRRDSLTTNEKLFF
V: TRBV5-1
size: .
J: TRBJ1-4
D: TRBD1

DNA: TGTGCCAGCTCACCCCCGCTGTCGGCGGGGGGGCTCACAGATACGCAGTATTTT
CDR3: CASSPPLSAGGLTDTQYF
V: TRBV18
size: .
J: TRBJ2-3
D: TRBD2